These 9 T cell receptor beta chains originate from one sample sequenced in a study of beta chain features in type 1 diabetes. Study-level findings and limits: There was a moderate but significant shortening of TCRB CDR3s in all four CD4+ subsets of Type 1 diabetes patients.

The whole isolated RNA underwent reverse transcription, so sequencing captured expressed TCRB transcripts. Using immunoSEQ multiplex PCR, the repertoire was profiled, and TCRdb retains in-frame clones only, with some absent. The sample has some 370,000 clones, over 9% seen once; the top ten hold about 0.6%. Their cognate antigens are unknown. Sequencing used central memory CD4+ T cells from blood. The receptors come from a man aged 25-40 years with type 1 diabetes.

This sequence joins TRBV28 and TRBJ2-7; 11 bases map to TRBD2. This CDR3 spans 14 amino acids. Per the germline V gene, CDR1 is MDHEN and CDR2 is SYDVKM. V gave up 7 bases and J gave up 4 bases; unmatched junction bases: 6. DNA for the CDR3: TGTGCCAGCATCCGGACTAGCGGGCTATACGAGCAGTACTTC. Encoded protein: CASIRTSGLYEQYF.

This chain connects TRBV12-2 to TRBJ2-7; whether TRBD2, the table's D call, matches the DNA was not checked. TRBV12-2 is labeled a pseudogene. The CDR3 length is 14 residues. The CDR3 reads CASRPRGNTYEQYF. In DNA form, the CDR3 reads TGTGCAAGTCGCCCCCGCGGCAATACCTACGAGCAGTACTTC.

The chain couples TRBV2 to TRBJ1-1, with a weak D call TRBD1 (6 bases). This CDR3 comprises 13 residues. V gave up 5 bases and J gave up 5 bases, with 12 bases separating them. Germline V CDR1 and CDR2: SNHLY, FYNNEI. Here the CDR3 reads CASSPPGETEAFF. The CDR3, as DNA: TGTGCCAGCAGTCCACCAGGGGAAACTGAAGCTTTCTTT.

This clone turned up a few times. The chain recombines TRBV6-5 with TRBJ2-1; 12 bases map to TRBD2. V lost 2 bases and J lost 8; bases outside the gene matches: 7. In germline, CDR1 is MNHEY, CDR2 SVGAGI. The length of the CDR3 is 16 residues. CDR3 in amino acids: CASSYGLAGIGDEQFF. CDR3 in DNA: TGTGCCAGCAGTTACGGACTAGCGGGAATTGGCGATGAGCAGTTCTTC.

This clone occurred a few times. The chain combines TRBV7-9 with TRBJ1-4, with D possibly being TRBD1 (5 bases). The germline V gene has CDR1 SEHNR and CDR2 FQNEAQ (reference sequence). V gave up 5 bases and J gave up 8 bases, with 21 bases separating them. The CDR3 loop spans 16 amino acids. Here the CDR3 reads CASSGDGLSSDEKLFF. The CDR3 coding sequence is TGTGCCAGCAGCGGGGACGGATTGTCATCAGACGAAAAACTGTTTTTT. Together with reference TRBV7-9 and TRBJ1-4, the CDR3 gives the full variable domain: DTGVSQNPRHKITKRGQNVTFRCDPISEHNRLYWYRQTLGQGPEFLTYFQNEAQLEKSRLLSDRFSAERPKGSFSTLEIQRTEQGDSAMYLCASSGDGLSSDEKLFFGSGTQLSVL.

Turning to this clone: An end of the junction does not agree with germline; a read error may underlie this. The chain carries TRBV7-7 and TRBJ1-1; D not resolved. The germline V gene has CDR1 SSHAT and CDR2 FNYEAQ (reference sequence). This CDR3 has 13 amino acids. The DNA of the CDR3 is TGTGCTAGCAGCTTAGAGCAGAACACTGAAGCTTTCTTT. This gives the protein CASSLEQNTEAFF. Looking up the rest from reference TRBV7-7 and TRBJ1-1 gives the full variable domain: GAGVSQSPRYKVTKRGQDVTLRCDPISSHATLYWYQQALGQGPEFLTYFNYEAQPDKSGLPSDRFSAERPEGSISTLTIQRTEQRDSAMYRCASSLEQNTEAFFGQGTRLTVV.

The CDR3 bases are TGTGCCAGTAGTCTAAGCGGGGGGGAGACCCAGTACTTC. Translation: CASSLSGGETQYF. The chain links TRBV19 to TRBJ2-5, with TRBD2 matching 9 bases. V trimming: 5 bases; J trimming: 5 bases; junction bases outside the gene matches: 3. The CDR3 contains 13 residues. The V gene's germline CDR1 is LNHDA and CDR2 SQIVND (reference sequence).

The V gene is TRBV30, the J gene TRBJ2-3; D remains ambiguous. The CDR3 is made up of 13 amino acids. V was pared by 8 bases and J by 2 bases, with 14 bases between. Germline V lookup: CDR1 GTSNPN, CDR2 SVGIG (reference sequence). CDR3 DNA sequence: TGTGCCAGCAATAACAACCCCACAGATACGCAGTATTTT. Amino acids: CASNNNPTDTQYF.

This clone occurred many times. The gene calls are TRBV18 and TRBJ2-1; 11 nucleotides line up with TRBD2. The V gene end was trimmed by 5 bases and the J gene end by 5 bases; junction bases not matched to a gene: 8. Germline CDR1 reads KGHSH; CDR2 reads LQKENI. CDR3 length equals 16 residues. CDR3 sequence: CASSGTGLADNNEQFF. The CDR3 DNA reads TGTGCCAGCTCAGGAACGGGACTAGCGGATAACAATGAGCAGTTCTTC.